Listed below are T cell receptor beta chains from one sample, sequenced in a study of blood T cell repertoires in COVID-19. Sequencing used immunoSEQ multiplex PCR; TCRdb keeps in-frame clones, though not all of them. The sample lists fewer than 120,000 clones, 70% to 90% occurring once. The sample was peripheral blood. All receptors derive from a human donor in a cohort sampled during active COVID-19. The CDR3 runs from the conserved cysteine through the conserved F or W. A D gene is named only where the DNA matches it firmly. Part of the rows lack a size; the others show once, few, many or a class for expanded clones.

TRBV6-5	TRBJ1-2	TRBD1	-	CASSLQGINYGYTF	TGTGCCAGCAGTTTACAGGGGATTAACTATGGCTACACCTTC
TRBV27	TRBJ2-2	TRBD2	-	CASIRTSGSITGELFF	TGTGCCAGCATTAGGACTAGCGGGAGTATCACCGGGGAGCTGTTTTTT
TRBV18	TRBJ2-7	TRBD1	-	CASSPGAGTAYSYEQYF	TGTGCCAGCTCACCCGGGGCAGGGACAGCGTACTCCTACGAGCAGTACTTC
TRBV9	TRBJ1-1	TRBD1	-	CASSVDQGAKTEAFF	TGTGCCAGCAGCGTAGATCAGGGGGCTAAGACTGAAGCTTTCTTT
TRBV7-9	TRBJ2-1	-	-	CASSLSPISYNEQFF	TGTGCCAGCAGCCTAAGTCCGATCTCCTACAATGAGCAGTTCTTC
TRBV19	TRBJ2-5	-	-	CASSIRVREAQYF	TGTGCCAGTAGTATCCGGGTGAGGGAGGCCCAGTACTTC
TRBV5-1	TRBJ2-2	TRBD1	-	CASSLDQGAGGELFF	TGCGCCAGCAGCTTGGACCAGGGGGCTGGCGGGGAGCTGTTTTTT
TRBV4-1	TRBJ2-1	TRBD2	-	CASRPAGGRAWEQFF	TGCGCCAGCAGGCCAGCGGGGGGGCGAGCTTGGGAGCAGTTCTTC
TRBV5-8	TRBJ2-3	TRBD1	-	CASSIGTVTDTQYF	TGTGCCAGCAGCATTGGGACAGTCACAGATACGCAGTATTTT
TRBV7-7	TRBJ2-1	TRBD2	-	CASSLVAGGRNEQFF	TGTGCTAGCAGCCTTGTAGCGGGGGGCCGGAATGAGCAGTTCTTC
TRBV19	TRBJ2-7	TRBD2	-	CASSILAGDPYEQYF	TGTGCCAGTAGTATCCTGGCGGGGGACCCCTACGAGCAGTACTTC
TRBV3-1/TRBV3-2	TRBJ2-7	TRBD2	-	CATRASGRHEQYF	TGTGCCACAAGGGCTAGCGGGAGACACGAGCAGTACTTC
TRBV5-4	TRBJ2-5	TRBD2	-	CASSRQGGGETQYF	TGTGCCAGCAGCCGGCAGGGCGGGGGTGAGACCCAGTACTTC
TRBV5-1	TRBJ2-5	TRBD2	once	CASRGTSGFGTQYF	TGCGCCAGCAGGGGGACTAGCGGTTTTGGGACCCAGTACTTC
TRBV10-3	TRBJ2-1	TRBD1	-	CAITGTGRFSEQFF	TGTGCCATCACCGGGACAGGGAGGTTTAGTGAGCAGTTCTTC
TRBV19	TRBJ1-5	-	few	CASSITSSNQPQHF	TGTGCCAGTAGTATTACAAGTAGCAATCAGCCCCAGCATTTT
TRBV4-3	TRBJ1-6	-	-	CASSQQTRNSPLHF	TGCGCCAGCAGCCAACAAACTCGTAATTCACCCCTCCACTTT
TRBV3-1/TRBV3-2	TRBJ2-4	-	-	CASSPRGAQNIQYF	TGTGCCAGCAGCCCCCGGGGAGCGCAAAACATTCAGTACTTC
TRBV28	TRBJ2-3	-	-	CASIGTSTLSPSTQYF	TGTGCCAGCATTGGGACTTCCACTCTCTCCCCCTCTACGCAGTATTTT
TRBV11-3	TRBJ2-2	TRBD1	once	CASSRTGGKAGELFF	TGTGCCAGCAGTCGGACAGGGGGCAAGGCCGGGGAGCTGTTTTTT
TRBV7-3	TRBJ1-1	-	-	CASSPREGTEAFF	TGTGCCAGCAGTCCCAGGGAGGGCACTGAAGCTTTCTTT
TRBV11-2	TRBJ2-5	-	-	CASSFPGAQETQYF	TGTGCCAGCAGCTTTCCAGGGGCACAAGAGACCCAGTACTTC